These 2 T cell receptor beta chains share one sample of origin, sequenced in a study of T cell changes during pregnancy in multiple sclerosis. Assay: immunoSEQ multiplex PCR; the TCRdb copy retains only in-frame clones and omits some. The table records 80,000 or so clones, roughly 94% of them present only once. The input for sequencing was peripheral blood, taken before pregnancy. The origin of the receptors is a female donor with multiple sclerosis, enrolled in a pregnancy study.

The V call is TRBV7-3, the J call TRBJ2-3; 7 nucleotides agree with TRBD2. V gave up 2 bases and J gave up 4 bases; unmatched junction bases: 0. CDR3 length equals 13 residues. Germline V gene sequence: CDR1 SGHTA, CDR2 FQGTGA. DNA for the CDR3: TGTGCCAGCAGCTTAGCGGGGGCAGATACGCAGTATTTT. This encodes CASSLAGADTQYF.

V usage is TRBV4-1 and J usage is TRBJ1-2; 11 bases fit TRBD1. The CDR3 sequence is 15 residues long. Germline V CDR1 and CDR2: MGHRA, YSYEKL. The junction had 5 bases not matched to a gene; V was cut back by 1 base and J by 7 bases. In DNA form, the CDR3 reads TGCGCCAGCAGCCAAGTGGGGGGACAGGGGGGTGGCTACACCTTC. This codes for CASSQVGGQGGGYTF.